This T cell receptor (beta chain) was captured by sequencing in a study of T cell repertoires in cytomegalovirus infection (dated by TCRdb to between 2018 and 2021). Broadly, across the study: Donor HLA type was relevant to the analysis, because carriage of CMV infection together with the matching HLA type was indicated by public TCR beta signatures. The investigation overall reported the following: In the ex vivo response, HLA-C-restricted CMV-specific TCR beta clonotypes were dominant, and in two of eight donors the single most frequent clonotype came from this HLA-C-restricted group. In both this cohort and an independent roughly 330-donor cohort, the cumulative frequency of public TCR beta family members distinguished carriers of CMV infection plus the relevant HLA type.

The reads were generated on an Illumina HiSeq 1500. TCRdb reprocessing: public reads trimmed at Q25 with fastp, clones called with MiXCR, in-frame beta chains kept. CDR3 protein sequences are deduplicated, and each keeps its most common genes and DNA. Counted in this sample were 200,000 to 300,000 distinct CDR3 sequences; about 12% of them appeared once. The ten largest clones represent 1.5% to 2% of the sample. This clonotype came up once. Its cognate antigen has yet to be identified. No per-base quality is available; no much larger clone lies one base away. Single-read evidence is weak. From a lookup of the germline V gene (reference sequence), CDR1 and CDR2 are DFQATT and SNEGSKA. Including the terminal cysteine and phenylalanine, the CDR3 comprises 15 residues. Only the CDR3 portion is preserved as DNA: 45 bases, with reading frame beginning at the first base. Trimming accounts for 5 bases at V and 2 bases at J, while the number of junction bases matched to no gene is 5.

The source is a human donor in good health (CMV status not recorded). Some clones in this sample may be carry-over from other donors' samples. The specimen was PBMCs. The chain is made from TRBV20-1 and TRBJ2-3; the central 12 bases match TRBD2. The CDR3 sequence is CSALGLAGNTDTQYF. DNA sequence: TGCAGTGCTTTAGGACTAGCGGGGAACACAGATACGCAGTATTTT.